This T cell receptor beta chain was identified during a study of STAT5B mutations in CD4+ large granular lymphocyte leukemia. Study-level findings and limits: About a quarter of private leukemic clonotypes occurred rarely in other patients' non-leukemic repertoires. TRBV06-family usage was enriched in top patient clones (8/27) versus controls (2/35).

The data were produced by immunoSEQ multiplex PCR, yet TCRdb's version contains in-frame clones alone and is incomplete. The sample has tens of thousands of clones, around 81% seen once. With respect to this clone: Its antigen is still unknown.

Germline V gives CDR1 SGHRS, CDR2 YFSETQ. With V trimmed by 2 bases and J by 6 bases, 5 bases remained unmatched. The CDR3 length is 14 residues. The origin of this receptor is a human donor in good health. The chain carries TRBV5-1 and TRBJ1-1; 9 bases match TRBD1. The sequenced material came from CD4+ T cells from blood buffy coats. As DNA, the CDR3 is TGCGCCAGCAGCTTACAGGGGGCGTTCGCTGAAGCTTTCTTT. It yields the protein CASSLQGAFAEAFF.